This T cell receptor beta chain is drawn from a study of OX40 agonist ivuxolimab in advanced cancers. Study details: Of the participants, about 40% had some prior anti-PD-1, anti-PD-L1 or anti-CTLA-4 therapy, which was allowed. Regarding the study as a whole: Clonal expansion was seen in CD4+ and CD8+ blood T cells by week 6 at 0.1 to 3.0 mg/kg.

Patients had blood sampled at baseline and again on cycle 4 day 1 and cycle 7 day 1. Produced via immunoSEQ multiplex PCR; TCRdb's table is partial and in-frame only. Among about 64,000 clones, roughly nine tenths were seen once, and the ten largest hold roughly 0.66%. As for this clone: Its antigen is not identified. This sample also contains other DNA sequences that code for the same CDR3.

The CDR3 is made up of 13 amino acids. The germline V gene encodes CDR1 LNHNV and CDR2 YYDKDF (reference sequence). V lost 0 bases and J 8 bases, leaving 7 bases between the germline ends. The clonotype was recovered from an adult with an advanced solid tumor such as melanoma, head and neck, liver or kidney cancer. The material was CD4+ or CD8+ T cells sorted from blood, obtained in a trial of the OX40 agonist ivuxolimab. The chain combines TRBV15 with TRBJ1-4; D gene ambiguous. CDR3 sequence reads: CATSRDPGEKLFF. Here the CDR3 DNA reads TGTGCCACCAGCAGAGACCCGGGGGAAAAACTGTTTTTT. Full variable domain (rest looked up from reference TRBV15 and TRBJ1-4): DAMVIQNPRYQVTQFGKPVTLSCSQTLNHNVMYWYQQKSSQAPKLLFHYYDKDFNNEADTPDNFQSRRPNTSFCFLDIRSPGLGDTAMYLCATSRDPGEKLFFGSGTQLSVL.